This T cell receptor (beta chain) was retrieved from a study of cytomegalovirus exposure and HLA in healthy donors. The overall study: From HLA-typed donors, an early data release held around 85 million unique TCRs. General study points: Rarity marked most TCR sequences, yet some public TCRs occurred in many donors. In a later analysis, several top co-occurrence clusters appeared linked to parvovirus B19, influenza, CMV and Epstein-Barr virus.

Amplification used 60 Vbeta primers and 13 Jbeta primers. Clones were sequenced by immunoSEQ multiplex PCR, and TCRdb holds only the in-frame ones, with some missing. This sample has about 94,000 clones, with 77% found just once. Germline CDR1 and CDR2: SGHVS and FNYEAQ. Trimming stripped 2 bases from V and 5 bases from J, with 13 bases between. The CDR3 is made up of 14 amino acids. Comments on this clone: Its target is unknown.

This clonotype originated in a man younger than 45 in good health and CMV-seronegative. The sample was PBMCs. This chain joins TRBV7-6 and TRBJ2-7; tentative D call: TRBD1 (5 bases). The DNA of the CDR3 is TGTGCCAGCAGCTTATCGTATCAGGGTAACGAGCAGTACTTC. This gives the protein CASSLSYQGNEQYF. The complete variable domain, with remaining parts taken from reference TRBV7-6 and TRBJ2-7, reads GAGVSQSPRYKVTKRGQDVALRCDPISGHVSLYWYRQALGQGPEFLTYFNYEAQQDKSGLPNDRFSAERPEGSISTLTIQRTEQRDSAMYRCASSLSYQGNEQYFGPGTRLTVT.